What follows are 28 T cell receptor beta chains derived from one specimen sequenced in a study of blood T cell repertoires in COVID-19 (dated by TCRdb to 2020 to 2022). The library came from the immunoSEQ multiplex PCR assay. What TCRdb holds here is the immuneACCESS table cut down to in-frame rearrangements. Part of the clones is not present; checked against another copy, under half of the missing clones reflect an unresolved V gene, and the others are unexplained. The sample yields about 330,000 clones; over 80% were counted once. About 5% of the sample is taken by the ten largest. What was sequenced was PBMCs or T cells enriched from blood (not recorded which). The receptor set was obtained from a man in his thirties or forties who had recovered from COVID-19.

This rearrangement joins TRBV5-1 to TRBJ2-5; TRBD2 matches at 9 bases. V lost 4 bases to trimming and J lost 1 base; unmatched junction nucleotides: 8. The germline CDR1 and CDR2 sequences are SGHRS and YFSETQ. This CDR3 comprises 16 residues. The CDR3 DNA is TGCGCCAGCAGCCCGGGGGCAGCGGGGGGCCAAGAGACCCAGTACTTC. Translation: CASSPGAAGGQETQYF.

The rearrangement links TRBV30 to TRBJ2-5; 10 bases agree with TRBD1. The CDR3 is 15 amino acids. In germline, CDR1 is GTSNPN, CDR2 SVGIG (reference sequence). Trimming took 0 bases from V and 2 from J; bases not matched to a gene: 3. The DNA of the CDR3 is TGTGCCTGGAGTGTTGGGACAGGGGCTCAAGAGACCCAGTACTTC. Translating gives CAWSVGTGAQETQYF.

This clone was seen a few times. The CDR3 DNA follows: TGTGCCAGCAGCCCCTTCCCCACCGGGGAGCTGTTTTTT. Translation: CASSPFPTGELFF. This chain connects TRBV7-9 to TRBJ2-2; D gene unclear. Per germline, CDR1 SEHNR and CDR2 FQNEAQ (reference sequence). The CDR3 runs 13 residues. V was cut by 5 bases and J by 4 bases, with 8 bases left in between.

The chain employs TRBV6-5 and TRBJ1-3, with D tentatively TRBD1 (5 bases). This CDR3 has 15 amino acids. Trimming shortened V by 7 bases and J by 1 base, and 14 bases separated the two germline ends. CDR1 and CDR2 (germline): MNHEY, SVGAGI. The CDR3, as DNA: TGTGCCAGCAAGTTAGGGTCAGGGTCTGGAAACACCATATATTTT. Amino acid sequence: CASKLGSGSGNTIYF.

The CDR3 DNA is TGTGCCAGCAGTGCGGGACTAGCGGGTTTAGGCTACGAGCAGTACTTC. The encoded protein is CASSAGLAGLGYEQYF. The genes are TRBV27 and TRBJ2-7; 12 bases match TRBD2. Unmatched junction bases numbered 8, after V lost 5 bases and J lost 3 bases. CDR1 and CDR2 from the germline V gene are MNHEY and SMNVEV (reference sequence). The CDR3 is 16 residues long.

This sequence joins TRBV28 and TRBJ2-1; D call uncertain. Trimming shortened V by 7 bases and J by 4 bases, and 11 bases separated the two germline ends. Germline V gene data show CDR1 as MDHEN and CDR2 as SYDVKM. CDR3 length: 13 residues. CDR3 sequence (DNA): TGTGCCAGCATAAGAGTTAATTACAATGAGCAGTTCTTC. Encoded protein: CASIRVNYNEQFF.

The chain employs TRBV7-9 and TRBJ2-5; weak D call: TRBD1 (6 bases). V was clipped by 3 bases and J by 5 bases, with 10 bases between them. CDR3 length: 13 residues. Germline loops: CDR1 SEHNR, CDR2 FQNEAQ (reference sequence). Here the CDR3 DNA reads TGTGCCAGCAGCTTCGATAGGGGGGAGACCCAGTACTTC. As protein: CASSFDRGETQYF.

This chain uses TRBV5-1 with TRBJ2-2; D gene ambiguous. Trimming took off 1 base at V and 0 bases at J, with 7 bases between the two ends. The length of the CDR3 is 15 residues. Germline-derived CDR1 and CDR2 are SGHRS and YFSETQ. CDR3 nucleotide sequence: TGCGCCAGCAGCTTGAGAACAACGAACACCGGGGAGCTGTTTTTT. Translating gives CASSLRTTNTGELFF.

The CDR3 nucleotides are TGCGCCAGCAGCTTGGGACAGCCCGGGGAGCTGTTTTTT. This gives the protein CASSLGQPGELFF. V and J are TRBV5-1 and TRBJ2-2; perhaps TRBD1 as D (5 bases). With 0 bases removed from V and 6 bases from J, the gap between germline ends came to 6 bases. The CDR3 spans 13 residues. The germline gives CDR1 SGHRS, CDR2 YFSETQ.

The V call is TRBV5-1, the J call TRBJ2-7, with D unresolved. This CDR3 is 13 amino acids long. Looked up from germline, CDR1 is SGHRS and CDR2 is YFSETQ. V was trimmed by 3 bases and J by 6 bases, leaving 13 bases between them. The CDR3 sequence: CASSSTRQSEQYF. The CDR3, as DNA: TGCGCCAGCAGCTCGACCCGACAATCCGAGCAGTACTTC. Using reference TRBV5-1 and TRBJ2-7 for the parts outside the CDR3, the full variable domain is KAGVTQTPRYLIKTRGQQVTLSCSPISGHRSVSWYQQTPGQGLQFLFEYFSETQRNKGNFPGRFSGRQFSNSRSEMNVSTLELGDSALYLCASSSTRQSEQYFGPGTRLTVT.

The chain has TRBV7-9 and TRBJ1-2; perhaps TRBD1 as D (5 bases). This CDR3 comprises 16 residues. The germline V and J ends were trimmed by 1 base and 8 bases, with 20 bases remaining between them. Germline values: CDR1 SEHNR, CDR2 FQNEAQ (reference sequence). CDR3 residues: CASSLGGGTPHQGYTF. CDR3 DNA: TGTGCCAGCAGCTTAGGGGGAGGGACTCCTCACCAGGGCTACACCTTC.

The chain employs TRBV5-6 and TRBJ1-5; a weak D match, TRBD1 (5 bases). This CDR3 contains 14 residues. V was shortened by 0 bases and J by 6 bases, with 10 bases between the two germline ends. Germline assignment: CDR1 SGHDT and CDR2 YYEEEE. The CDR3 spells CASSLGGFTQPQHF. CDR3 bases: TGTGCCAGCAGCTTGGGGGGCTTTACTCAGCCCCAGCATTTT. The whole variable domain, filled in from reference TRBV5-6 and TRBJ1-5, reads DAGVTQSPTHLIKTRGQQVTLRCSPKSGHDTVSWYQQALGQGPQFIFQYYEEEERQRGNFPDRFSGHQFPNYSSELNVNALLLGDSALYLCASSLGGFTQPQHFGDGTRLSIL.

This clone has only one observation. The chain couples TRBV7-2 to TRBJ1-5; 12 positions match TRBD1. Germline CDR1 is SGHTA and CDR2 is FQGNSA. This CDR3 is built from 14 residues. The V segment lost 5 bases and the J segment 11 bases; nucleotides outside the gene matches: 7. CDR3 protein: CASSPGTGGRAQHF. The CDR3 nucleotides are TGTGCCAGCAGCCCCGGGACAGGGGGCAGGGCCCAGCATTTT.

V and J are TRBV7-9 and TRBJ1-1; D possibly corresponds to TRBD1 (5 bases). The CDR3 runs to 13 residues. Deletions cut 1 base from V and 10 bases from J, with 13 bases between. Germline CDR1 and CDR2: SEHNR and FQNEAQ (reference sequence). The CDR3 region has the DNA TGTGCCAGCAGCTTAGTTGACAGACTCACAGCTTTCTTT. This codes for CASSLVDRLTAFF.

The V and J genes are TRBV5-1 and TRBJ2-4; 9 bases fit TRBD2. The CDR3 runs 16 residues. Germline trimming cut 4 bases from V and 10 bases from J; bases unmatched to any gene: 15. The germline CDR1 and CDR2 sequences are SGHRS and YFSETQ. CDR3: CASSRRLAGTPGIQYF. CDR3 in DNA: TGCGCCAGCAGCCGAAGGCTAGCGGGGACCCCGGGAATTCAGTACTTC.

In this sample, this clone turned up once. The chain combines TRBV15 with TRBJ1-5; no firm D call. V lost 7 bases and J lost 7, with 17 bases in between. The CDR3 runs to 14 residues. Germline V gene sequence: CDR1 LNHNV, CDR2 YYDKDF (reference sequence). CDR3 in amino acids: CATNHQQAGQPQHF. Written as DNA, the CDR3 is TGTGCCACCAACCACCAGCAAGCGGGGCAGCCCCAGCATTTT.

The chain combines TRBV13 with TRBJ2-1; 10 bases are a match to TRBD1. This CDR3 is 16 amino acids long. The V segment lost 3 bases and the J segment 7 bases; nucleotides outside the gene matches: 9. Germline V gene data show CDR1 as PRHDT and CDR2 as FYEKMQ (reference sequence). The CDR3 region is CASSFLGQGGWNEQFF. CDR3 DNA: TGTGCCAGCAGCTTCCTAGGACAGGGGGGCTGGAATGAGCAGTTCTTC.

V is TRBV28 and J is TRBJ2-1; D is possibly TRBD2 (6 bases). CDR3 size: 15 residues. Between the trimmed V and J ends, which lost 1 base and 0 bases, there was a span of 7 bases. Per germline, CDR1 MDHEN and CDR2 SYDVKM. The DNA of the CDR3 is TGTGCCAGCAGTTTATCACTAGCCTCCTACAATGAGCAGTTCTTC. It specifies CASSLSLASYNEQFF.

The V call is TRBV19, the J call TRBJ1-2; TRBD1 matches 11 bases. The CDR3 totals 14 residues. V lost 5 bases to trimming and J lost 4 bases; unmatched junction nucleotides: 3. Germline V gives CDR1 LNHDA, CDR2 SQIVND (reference sequence). The CDR3 is CASSRGQGAYGYTF. The CDR3 bases are TGTGCCAGTAGTCGAGGACAGGGGGCCTATGGCTACACCTTC.

This clone appeared a single time. This chain uses TRBV7-6 with TRBJ2-2; 8 bases agree with TRBD1. Trimming removed 2 bases from V and 5 bases from J; junction bases left unmatched: 10. Germline V CDR1 and CDR2: SGHVS, FNYEAQ. This CDR3 is built from 17 residues. The CDR3 here is CASSLPHGQGITGELFF. DNA of the CDR3: TGTGCCAGCAGCTTACCCCACGGACAGGGAATAACCGGGGAGCTGTTTTTT.

The chain joins TRBV28 to TRBJ1-5, with TRBD1 as a possible D gene (5 bases). V lost 6 bases to trimming and J lost 0 bases, with 21 bases between them. The CDR3 extends over 18 amino acids. Germline CDR1 reads MDHEN; CDR2 reads SYDVKM. This CDR3 is CASRNPWGGVYSNQPQHF. As DNA, the CDR3 is TGTGCCAGCAGAAACCCTTGGGGGGGGGTTTATAGCAATCAGCCCCAGCATTTT.

CDR3: CASSVPGQGSGNTIYF. The CDR3 DNA reads as TGTGCCAGCAGTGTACCGGGACAGGGGTCTGGAAACACCATATATTTT. This rearrangement joins TRBV28 to TRBJ1-3; 10 bases map to TRBD1. The CDR3 extends over 16 amino acids. Germline V gene data show CDR1 as MDHEN and CDR2 as SYDVKM. V shed 5 bases, J shed 1 base, and the junction held 5 bases outside the gene matches.

This clone appeared once. V is TRBV7-9 and J is TRBJ2-3, with D possibly TRBD1 on 7 matching bases. From germline, CDR1 is SEHNR and CDR2 FQNEAQ (reference sequence). Deletions cut 5 bases from V and 6 bases from J, with 15 bases between. CDR3 length equals 14 residues. The CDR3 DNA sequence: TGTGCCAGCAGCATGGAGGGGGCTCGGGATACGCAGTATTTT. This encodes CASSMEGARDTQYF.

The J gene is TRBJ2-7, the V gene TRBV7-9; TRBD1 agrees at 7 bases. CDR3 length: 18 residues. Trimming at V came to 2 bases and at J to 3 bases, leaving 16 bases not matched to a gene. CDR1 is SEHNR and CDR2 is FQNEAQ in the germline V gene (reference sequence). The CDR3 sequence: CASSLSQPGTVRIYEQYF. The CDR3 DNA is TGTGCCAGCAGCTTATCCCAACCTGGGACAGTAAGAATCTACGAGCAGTACTTC.

The chain carries TRBV24-1 and TRBJ2-1, with 8 bases that match TRBD2. The V segment lost 4 bases and the J segment 4 bases; nucleotides outside the gene matches: 8. This CDR3 is 16 amino acids long. Looked up from germline, CDR1 is KGHDR and CDR2 is SFDVKD. Written as DNA, the CDR3 is TGTGCCACCAGTGACCCACGGGGGGGCAATTACAATGAGCAGTTCTTC. Its protein is CATSDPRGGNYNEQFF.

V usage is TRBV6-5 and J usage is TRBJ1-1, with D possibly TRBD1 on 6 matching bases. Trimming left V 6 bases short and J 3 bases short, with 14 bases between. This CDR3 is built from 14 residues. Per the germline V gene, CDR1 is MNHEY and CDR2 is SVGAGI. The CDR3 DNA sequence: TGTGCCAGCAGGACCCTAGGGGGGGACACTGAAGCTTTCTTT. Encoded protein: CASRTLGGDTEAFF.

The rearrangement uses TRBV3-1 (or the pseudogene TRBV3-2) and TRBJ1-1; 9 bases map to TRBD1. This CDR3 has 14 residues. With 6 bases clipped from V and 1 base from J, the junction kept 3 bases outside the gene matches. The germline gives CDR1 LGHDT, CDR2 YNNKEL (reference sequence). CDR3 nucleotides: TGTGCCAGCAGTCTGACAGGGGGGAACACTGAAGCTTTCTTT. Translated: CASSLTGGNTEAFF.

V usage is TRBV4-1 and J usage is TRBJ2-5; TRBD1 agrees at 7 bases. V lost 3 bases to trimming and J lost 3 bases; unmatched junction nucleotides: 7. The CDR3 length is 15 residues. Germline V gene lookup returns CDR1 MGHRA and CDR2 YSYEKL. CDR3 residues: CASSQPRTGEETQYF. For the CDR3, the DNA is TGCGCCAGCAGCCAGCCCAGAACAGGGGAAGAGACCCAGTACTTC.